Described below is a single T cell receptor (beta chain) sequence and its context. Antigen unknown. The sample is drawn from a study of post-analysis software for immune sequencing data. Study information: Secondary progressive, relapsing-remitting and progressive-relapsing multiple sclerosis were among the included disease courses. Regarding the study as a whole: Patients with multiple sclerosis recorded significantly lower normalized Chao1 diversity than controls, the study found. Strong co-clustering by F measure was seen for same-batch samples.

The TCR beta cDNA libraries contained unique molecular identifiers. Between roughly 0.9 and 11 million T cells gave rise to around 500,000 cDNA molecules. TCRdb analysed the PCR reads with MiXCR anew, one entry per CDR3 protein. The sample has approximately 660,000 distinct CDR3 sequences, around 60% seen once; the top ten hold over 9%. The TCR comes from a girl aged 2 to 9 with multiple sclerosis. Sample: blood.

This CDR3 is CASSLTAGVSNTEAFF. CDR3 bases: TGCGCCAGCAGCTTGACGGCAGGGGTGTCGAACACTGAAGCTTTCTTT. The chain is built from TRBV5-1 and TRBJ1-1, with a weak D call TRBD1 (6 bases). Germline values: CDR1 SGHRS, CDR2 YFSETQ. Trimming cost V 1 base and J 1 base, with 14 bases left between them. This CDR3 spans 16 amino acids. The complete variable domain, with remaining parts taken from reference TRBV5-1 and TRBJ1-1, reads KAGVTQTPRYLIKTRGQQVTLSCSPISGHRSVSWYQQTPGQGLQFLFEYFSETQRNKGNFPGRFSGRQFSNSRSEMNVSTLELGDSALYLCASSLTAGVSNTEAFFGQGTRLTVV.